Below, 16 T cell receptor beta chains from the same sample are listed, as sequenced in a study of blood T cell repertoires in COVID-19. Produced via immunoSEQ multiplex PCR; TCRdb's table is partial and in-frame only. This table holds 300,000 to 350,000 clones, 75% to 90% found once. The specimen sequenced was peripheral blood. The receptor source for this set is a man in his late teens or twenties with active or convalescent COVID-19.

The V and J genes are TRBV18 and TRBJ1-2; no firm D call. Germline-derived CDR1 and CDR2 are KGHSH and LQKENI. Trimming cost V 3 bases and J 7 bases, with 21 bases left between them. This CDR3 is built from 16 residues. The CDR3 is CASSPRGQRGSSGYTF. The CDR3 region has the DNA TGTGCCAGCTCACCCCGTGGGCAGAGAGGGTCCTCTGGCTACACCTTC.

The chain has TRBV19 and TRBJ1-5, with 11 nucleotides matching TRBD1. V gave up 7 bases and J gave up 5 bases; unmatched junction bases: 10. The CDR3 spans 16 residues. Germline V CDR1 and CDR2: LNHDA, SQIVND (reference sequence). The CDR3 bases are TGTGCCAGTAAAGGACAGGGGGCGTCTAAGGATCAGCCCCAGCATTTT. Translated: CASKGQGASKDQPQHF. The full variable domain, in which reference TRBV19 and TRBJ1-5 provide the parts outside the CDR3, is DGGITQSPKYLFRKEGQNVTLSCEQNLNHDAMYWYRQDPGQGLRLIYYSQIVNDFQKGDIAEGYSVSREKKESFPLTVTSAQKNPTAFYLCASKGQGASKDQPQHFGDGTRLSIL.

The chain links TRBV6-5 to TRBJ1-1, with D tentatively TRBD1 (6 bases). CDR3 length: 14 amino acids. CDR1 MNHEY and CDR2 SVGAGI come from the germline V gene. The V end lost 7 bases, the J end lost 0 bases, and 12 bases lay between the germline ends. The CDR3 nucleotides are TGTGCCAGCATCCCAGGGACAATGAACACTGAAGCTTTCTTT. Its protein product is CASIPGTMNTEAFF.

The chain recombines TRBV7-2 with TRBJ1-5, with 7 bases lining up with TRBD1. V was clipped by 4 bases and J by 3 bases; unmatched bases: 6. CDR1 and CDR2 (germline): SGHTA, FQGNSA. CDR3 length: 15 residues. CDR3: CASSSADRSNQPQHF. The CDR3 DNA reads TGTGCCAGCAGCTCTGCGGACAGGTCCAATCAGCCCCAGCATTTT. The full variable domain, with the rest looked up from reference TRBV7-2 and TRBJ1-5, is GAGVSQSPSNKVTEKGKDVELRCDPISGHTALYWYRQSLGQGLEFLIYFQGNSAPDKSGLPSDRFSAERTGGSVSTLTIQRTQQEDSAVYLCASSSADRSNQPQHFGDGTRLSIL.

Only one count was recorded for this clone. The chain carries TRBV5-8 and TRBJ2-7; TRBD2 matches at 10 bases. This CDR3 is built from 16 residues. The germline gives CDR1 SGHTS, CDR2 YDEGEE. The V segment lost 4 bases and the J segment 2 bases; nucleotides outside the gene matches: 9. For the CDR3, the DNA is TGTGCCAGCAGCCCGATGGGACTAGCGTCAACCTACGAGCAGTACTTC. Protein: CASSPMGLASTYEQYF.

V and J are TRBV4-3 and TRBJ1-2; no definite D call. With 4 bases removed from V and 5 bases from J, the gap between germline ends came to 11 bases. The CDR3 runs 13 residues. The V gene's germline CDR1 is LGHNA and CDR2 YSLEER. CDR3 residues: CASSPRVWYGYTF. The CDR3, as DNA: TGCGCCAGCAGCCCACGAGTCTGGTATGGCTACACCTTC.

This chain links TRBV19 with TRBJ1-2; D is ambiguous. The CDR3 sequence is 17 residues long. V was clipped by 5 bases and J by 2 bases, with 21 bases between them. Germline CDR1 is LNHDA and CDR2 is SQIVND (reference sequence). The CDR3 region is CASSSPAGREENYGYTF. The CDR3 coding sequence is TGTGCCAGTAGTTCCCCAGCGGGTCGCGAAGAGAACTATGGCTACACCTTC.

The CDR3 is CASSLVSGSYNSPLHF. CDR3 nucleotide sequence: TGTGCCAGCAGCTTAGTGTCGGGCTCCTATAATTCACCCCTCCACTTT. The chain is built from TRBV7-8 and TRBJ1-6; D unclear. V was shortened by 1 base and J by 0 bases, with 7 bases between the two germline ends. Germline CDR1 is SGHVS and CDR2 is FQNEAQ. This CDR3 has 16 residues.

In regard to this clone: Other DNA sequences in this specimen translate into the identical CDR3. V gene TRBV18 combines with J gene TRBJ2-1; D gene unclear. This CDR3 is built from 13 residues. V lost 3 bases and J lost 0, with 3 bases in between. Germline CDR1 KGHSH, CDR2 LQKENI. The CDR3 DNA reads as TGTGCCAGCTCACCCGGCTCCTACAATGAGCAGTTCTTC. It translates to CASSPGSYNEQFF.

The CDR3 DNA reads TGCAGCGTCAAGACAGGGGGGGATACTGAAGCTTTCTTT. It translates to CSVKTGGDTEAFF. The V and J genes are TRBV29-1 and TRBJ1-1; 9 bases map to TRBD1. From germline, CDR1 is SQVTM and CDR2 ANQGSEA. The CDR3 loop spans 13 amino acids. Unmatched junction bases numbered 7, after V lost 6 bases and J lost 5 bases.

The chain couples TRBV6-5 to TRBJ1-3; D perhaps matches TRBD1 (5 bases). Trimming left V 10 bases short and J 3 bases short, with 13 bases between. In germline, CDR1 is MNHEY, CDR2 SVGAGI. This CDR3 has 13 residues. The CDR3 is CATSGLLGNTIYF. CDR3 coding DNA: TGTGCCACCTCGGGACTGCTTGGAAACACCATATATTTT.

A single count supports this clone. The V and J genes are TRBV28 and TRBJ2-7; the D gene is possibly TRBD2 (5 bases). The assigned J gene may be wrong: the sequence end matches TRBJ2-1 better. This CDR3 has 16 amino acids. Germline CDR1 is MDHEN and CDR2 is SYDVKM. CDR3 protein: CASSFGGRRSYNEQFF. CDR3 DNA sequence: TGTGCCAGCAGTTTCGGCGGGCGGCGCTCCTACAATGAGCAGTTCTTC.

V is TRBV10-2 and J is TRBJ2-7, with D possibly being TRBD2 (7 bases). Germline-derived CDR1 and CDR2 are WSHSY and SAAADI. CDR3 length: 15 amino acids. Trimming pared 0 bases from V and 2 bases from J, leaving 11 bases between. This CDR3 reads CASSESGGRTYEQYF. The CDR3 DNA is TGCGCCAGCAGTGAGTCGGGGGGGCGAACCTACGAGCAGTACTTC.

The J gene is TRBJ2-5, the V gene TRBV3-1 (or the pseudogene TRBV3-2); 9 positions match TRBD2. The CDR3 loop spans 16 amino acids. Germline V gene data show CDR1 as LGHDT and CDR2 as YNNKEL (reference sequence). The V segment lost 1 base and the J segment 4 bases; nucleotides outside the gene matches: 7. CDR3: CASSQGVSGSTETQYF. The CDR3 nucleotides are TGTGCCAGCAGCCAAGGTGTTAGCGGGAGTACAGAGACCCAGTACTTC.

The chain combines TRBV7-3 with TRBJ2-1, with TRBD2 as a possible D gene (6 bases). The CDR3 length is 17 residues. Germline V CDR1 and CDR2: SGHTA, FQGTGA. Trimming removed 3 bases from V and 0 bases from J, with 15 bases in between. CDR3 protein: CASSLVPGAPSYNEQFF. CDR3 sequence (DNA): TGTGCCAGCAGCTTGGTACCGGGAGCCCCCTCCTACAATGAGCAGTTCTTC.

The genes are TRBV5-1 and TRBJ1-4; TRBD1 is a possible D gene (6 bases). The CDR3 length is 16 residues. Trimming stripped 3 bases from V and 3 bases from J, with 15 bases between. In germline, CDR1 is SGHRS, CDR2 YFSETQ. This CDR3 is CASSSPGGQPNEKLFF. The CDR3 DNA follows: TGCGCCAGCAGCTCCCCCGGAGGACAGCCTAATGAAAAACTGTTTTTT.